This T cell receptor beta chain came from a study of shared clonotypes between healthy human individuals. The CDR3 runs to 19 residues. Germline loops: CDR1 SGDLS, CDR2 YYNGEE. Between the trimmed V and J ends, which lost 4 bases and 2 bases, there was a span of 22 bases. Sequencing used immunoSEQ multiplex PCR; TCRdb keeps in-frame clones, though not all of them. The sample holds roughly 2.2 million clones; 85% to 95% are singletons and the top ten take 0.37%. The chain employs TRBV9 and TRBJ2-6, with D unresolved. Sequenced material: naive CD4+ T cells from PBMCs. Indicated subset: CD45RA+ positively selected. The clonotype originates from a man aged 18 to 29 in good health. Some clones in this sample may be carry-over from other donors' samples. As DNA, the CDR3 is TGTGCCAGCAGCCGTCCTGAAGGACGAATCGTCGCTGGGGCCAACGTCCTGACTTTC. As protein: CASSRPEGRIVAGANVLTF.